This TCR beta chain was captured by sequencing in a study of blood T cells in healthy people across ages. Whole-study findings and limits: As naive T cell percentage varied, TCR beta diversity correlated strongly with it. Naive CD4+ cells and diversity were both higher in long-lived donors than in aged donors.

Next came a second PCR, run for about 7 to 12 cycles, which used a sample-barcoded 5' primer along with a J-beta primer mix. TCRdb ran MiXCR on the 5' RACE reads and lists one entry per CDR3 protein. There are 1.5 million to 2 million distinct CDR3 sequences in the sample; about 35% occur only once, and about 11% lies in the top ten. This clonotype was counted at least ten times. Its specificity is not known. Isolating PBMCs gave at least 6 million of these cells per sample. Per individual sample, total RNA of at least 6 micrograms was extracted. The sequenced material came from blood. This clonotype was obtained from a woman younger than 45 in good health.

For the CDR3, the DNA is TGCGCCAGCAGCCAAGCGGGGGGCAATGAGCAGTTCTTC. Amino acid sequence: CASSQAGGNEQFF. This chain uses TRBV4-1 with TRBJ2-1, with 7 bases matching TRBD2. J was trimmed by 6 bases and V by 1 base; bases with no gene match: 0. The CDR3 has 13 residues. Germline V gene sequence: CDR1 MGHRA, CDR2 YSYEKL.